A selection of T cell receptor beta chains follows, all from one sample in a study of T cells after yellow fever vaccination. A single record per CDR3 protein comes from TCRdb applying MiXCR to the 5' RACE reads. The sample shows hundreds of thousands of distinct CDR3 sequences, roughly an eighth of them seen only once. The starting material was PBMCs, obtained on the day of the yellow fever booster vaccination. These receptors all come from a man younger than 40 who received the YFV17D yellow fever vaccine. CDR3s include the opening cysteine and the closing phenylalanine or tryptophan. The order of the fields is J gene, CDR3 length, clone size, D gene, V gene, CDR3 DNA, CDR3 protein. A D gene is named only where the DNA matches it firmly. The listing skips clone size in some rows; elsewhere it reads once, few, many or a size class.

j_gene: TRBJ1-5
len: 15
abundance: few
d_gene: -
v_gene: TRBV27
CDR3nt: TGTGCCAGCAGTTTAACCGCGGGGGGCGGCCAGCCCCAGCATTTT
CDR3aa: CASSLTAGGGQPQHF

j_gene: TRBJ2-5
len: 14
abundance: -
d_gene: -
v_gene: TRBV5-4
CDR3nt: TGTGCCAGAAGCTTGGTGGGTCAGATAGAGACCCAGTACTTC
CDR3aa: CARSLVGQIETQYF

j_gene: TRBJ2-7
len: 14
abundance: -
d_gene: TRBD1
v_gene: TRBV7-2
CDR3nt: TGTGCCAGCAGCATAAACAGGGGGCCCTACGAGCAGTACTTC
CDR3aa: CASSINRGPYEQYF

j_gene: TRBJ2-5
len: 12
abundance: -
d_gene: -
v_gene: TRBV28
CDR3nt: TGTGCCAGCAGTCCCAGGTTTCCCCGTGTATCGTTC
CDR3aa: CASSPRFPRVSF

j_gene: TRBJ2-2
len: 14
abundance: -
d_gene: -
v_gene: TRBV2
CDR3nt: TGTGCCAGCCACGTCGGGTTTCTGGCCGGGGAGCTGTTTTTT
CDR3aa: CASHVGFLAGELFF

j_gene: TRBJ2-7
len: 15
abundance: few
d_gene: TRBD2
v_gene: TRBV6-1
CDR3nt: TGTGCCAGCAGTGATGGGACTACCGGCTCCTACGAGCAGTACTTC
CDR3aa: CASSDGTTGSYEQYF

j_gene: TRBJ2-1
len: 17
abundance: few
d_gene: TRBD2
v_gene: TRBV12-3/TRBV12-4
CDR3nt: TGTGCCAGCAGTCGAGGGCCCACCCGGACTAGCAGGGGTGAGCAGTTCTTC
CDR3aa: CASSRGPTRTSRGEQFF

j_gene: TRBJ1-3
len: 14
abundance: -
d_gene: -
v_gene: TRBV12-3/TRBV12-4
CDR3nt: TGTGCCAGCAGTTTGATCAGGGCTGGAAACACCATATATTTT
CDR3aa: CASSLIRAGNTIYF

j_gene: TRBJ2-2
len: 16
abundance: many
d_gene: -
v_gene: TRBV5-1
CDR3nt: TGCGCCAGCAGCGACGTAGCGGCGGCGAACACCGGGGAGCTGTTTTTT
CDR3aa: CASSDVAAANTGELFF

j_gene: TRBJ2-3
len: 14
abundance: -
d_gene: TRBD2
v_gene: TRBV5-1
CDR3nt: TGCGCCAGCCTCGAGGGAGGGGTCACAGATACGCAGTATTTT
CDR3aa: CASLEGGVTDTQYF

j_gene: TRBJ2-5
len: 18
abundance: -
d_gene: TRBD2
v_gene: TRBV12-3/TRBV12-4
CDR3nt: TGTGCCAGCTGTTTAGAGCTAGCGGGAGGCTCAGCGATAGAGACCCAGTACTTC
CDR3aa: CASCLELAGGSAIETQYF

j_gene: TRBJ2-4
len: 14
abundance: few
d_gene: -
v_gene: TRBV20-1
CDR3nt: TGCAGTGCTAGTAGGGCCGTTTCAGGAAACATTCAGTACTTC
CDR3aa: CSASRAVSGNIQYF

j_gene: TRBJ2-1
len: 14
abundance: -
d_gene: -
v_gene: TRBV6-2/TRBV6-3
CDR3nt: TGTGCCAGCAATCTTCTCCGGGGAAACAATGAGCAGTTCTTC
CDR3aa: CASNLLRGNNEQFF

j_gene: TRBJ1-2
len: 11
abundance: -
d_gene: -
v_gene: TRBV27
CDR3nt: TGTGCCAGCACCGACGGCGTTGGCTACACCTTC
CDR3aa: CASTDGVGYTF

j_gene: TRBJ2-7
len: 16
abundance: few
d_gene: -
v_gene: TRBV15
CDR3nt: TGTGCCACCAGCAGGGACCGGGACCGAACGACCTACGAGCAGTACTTC
CDR3aa: CATSRDRDRTTYEQYF

j_gene: TRBJ2-5
len: 12
abundance: -
d_gene: -
v_gene: TRBV20-1
CDR3nt: TGCAGTGCTCGCCCGGGCCAAGAGACCCAGTACTTC
CDR3aa: CSARPGQETQYF

j_gene: TRBJ2-1
len: 13
abundance: -
d_gene: -
v_gene: TRBV30
CDR3nt: TGTGCCTGGACGACTACCCCTAGGAATGAGCAGTTCTTC
CDR3aa: CAWTTTPRNEQFF

j_gene: TRBJ2-2
len: 17
abundance: -
d_gene: -
v_gene: TRBV9
CDR3nt: TGTGCCAGCAGCGTAGATGTGGGAAATATGGGCACCGGGGAGCTGTTTTTT
CDR3aa: CASSVDVGNMGTGELFF

j_gene: TRBJ2-1
len: 14
abundance: few
d_gene: TRBD1
v_gene: TRBV5-1
CDR3nt: TGCGCCAGCAGCCAAGGGACAGGAAGCACTGAGCAGTTCTTC
CDR3aa: CASSQGTGSTEQFF

j_gene: TRBJ2-2
len: 14
abundance: few
d_gene: TRBD1
v_gene: TRBV20-1
CDR3nt: TGCAGTGCTGGGACAGGGAAGGGGACCGGGGAGCTGTTTTTT
CDR3aa: CSAGTGKGTGELFF

j_gene: TRBJ2-2
len: 15
abundance: -
d_gene: -
v_gene: TRBV20-1
CDR3nt: TGCAGTGCTAGAGTTGGCCAAGCGAACACCGGGGAGCTGTTTTTT
CDR3aa: CSARVGQANTGELFF

j_gene: TRBJ2-3
len: 14
abundance: -
d_gene: -
v_gene: TRBV7-6
CDR3nt: TGTGCCAGCAGAAGGACAGCCTCCGGAGATACGCAGTATTTT
CDR3aa: CASRRTASGDTQYF

j_gene: TRBJ1-5
len: 13
abundance: few
d_gene: -
v_gene: TRBV30
CDR3nt: TGTGCCTGGAGGGGGGGGGGCAATCAGCCCCAGCATTTT
CDR3aa: CAWRGGGNQPQHF

j_gene: TRBJ2-3
len: 17
abundance: once
d_gene: TRBD2
v_gene: TRBV5-1
CDR3nt: TGCGCCAGCAGCTTGGCCCGAACTAGCGGGAGTCCAGGTACGCAGTATTTT
CDR3aa: CASSLARTSGSPGTQYF

j_gene: TRBJ1-5
len: 14
abundance: few
d_gene: -
v_gene: TRBV20-1
CDR3nt: TGCAGTGCTGGGGGGGCAGGGCGCAATCAGCCCCAGCATTTT
CDR3aa: CSAGGAGRNQPQHF

j_gene: TRBJ1-5
len: 13
abundance: few
d_gene: -
v_gene: TRBV4-2
CDR3nt: TGTGCCAGCAGCCAAGAATTGGATCAGCCCCAGCATTTT
CDR3aa: CASSQELDQPQHF

j_gene: TRBJ2-1
len: 16
abundance: -
d_gene: TRBD2
v_gene: TRBV12-3/TRBV12-4
CDR3nt: TGTGCCAGCAGTTTAGTTAGCGGGCATTCCTACAATGAGCAGTTCTTC
CDR3aa: CASSLVSGHSYNEQFF

j_gene: TRBJ2-7
len: 14
abundance: few
d_gene: TRBD1
v_gene: TRBV5-6
CDR3nt: TGTGCCAGCAGAAAAACAGGGGGGAACTACGAGCAGTACTTC
CDR3aa: CASRKTGGNYEQYF

j_gene: TRBJ2-1
len: 12
abundance: -
d_gene: -
v_gene: TRBV3-1
CDR3nt: TGTGCCAGCAGAGAGGGCCCCAATGAGCAGTTCTTC
CDR3aa: CASREGPNEQFF

j_gene: TRBJ2-7
len: 14
abundance: few
d_gene: -
v_gene: TRBV9
CDR3nt: TGTGCCAGCAGCGTAGCGCAGGGTGGGGACGAGCAGTACTTC
CDR3aa: CASSVAQGGDEQYF

j_gene: TRBJ2-7
len: 14
abundance: few
d_gene: -
v_gene: TRBV5-5
CDR3nt: TGTGCCAGCAGCTTGGGAGTCTCCCCTTACGAGCAGTACTTC
CDR3aa: CASSLGVSPYEQYF

j_gene: TRBJ2-3
len: 14
abundance: -
d_gene: TRBD1
v_gene: TRBV2
CDR3nt: TGTGCCACTAAGGGAGGACAGGGAACTGATACGCAGTATTTT
CDR3aa: CATKGGQGTDTQYF

j_gene: TRBJ2-7
len: 14
abundance: -
d_gene: -
v_gene: TRBV5-1
CDR3nt: TGCGCCAGCAGCTTTACAGGGAGCCTCCGCGAGCAGTACTTC
CDR3aa: CASSFTGSLREQYF

j_gene: TRBJ2-7
len: 15
abundance: -
d_gene: TRBD2
v_gene: TRBV5-1
CDR3nt: TGCGCCAGCAGCATACGGGAGGGGAGCTCCTACGAGCAGTACTTC
CDR3aa: CASSIREGSSYEQYF

j_gene: TRBJ2-1
len: 15
abundance: -
d_gene: TRBD2
v_gene: TRBV20-1
CDR3nt: TGCAGTGCTAGAGATAGGGCTAGCGGGGGGGGATCGCAGTTCTTC
CDR3aa: CSARDRASGGGSQFF